This TCR beta chain was retrieved from a study of T cell responses to AZD1222 COVID-19 vaccine. Measured with immunoSEQ multiplex PCR; TCRdb has only the in-frame clones, and not every one. Of some 200,000 clones listed, 90% to 95% were seen once; the top ten hold around 3.6%. A note on this clone: The antigen is unknown.

Study outcomes and limitations: When two AZD1222 doses had been given, Spike-specific TCR breadth and depth rose. Donor demographics were predominantly white British with a female majority; clonal diversity may be underestimated. Only after the peak T cell response were repertoires sampled.

Trimming removed 2 bases from V and 6 bases from J; junction bases left unmatched: 5. Germline V gene data show CDR1 as GTSNPN and CDR2 as SVGIG (reference sequence). CDR3 size: 13 residues. The receptor was derived from an adult who received the MenACWY meningococcal vaccine as a control. Source: peripheral blood, taken 28 days after the second dose of the MenACWY control vaccine. The chain combines TRBV30 with TRBJ1-1; 8 bases align to TRBD1. The CDR3 DNA sequence: TGTGCCTGGAGTACCCAGGGGGCCGCTGAAGCTTTCTTT. This gives the protein CAWSTQGAAEAFF.